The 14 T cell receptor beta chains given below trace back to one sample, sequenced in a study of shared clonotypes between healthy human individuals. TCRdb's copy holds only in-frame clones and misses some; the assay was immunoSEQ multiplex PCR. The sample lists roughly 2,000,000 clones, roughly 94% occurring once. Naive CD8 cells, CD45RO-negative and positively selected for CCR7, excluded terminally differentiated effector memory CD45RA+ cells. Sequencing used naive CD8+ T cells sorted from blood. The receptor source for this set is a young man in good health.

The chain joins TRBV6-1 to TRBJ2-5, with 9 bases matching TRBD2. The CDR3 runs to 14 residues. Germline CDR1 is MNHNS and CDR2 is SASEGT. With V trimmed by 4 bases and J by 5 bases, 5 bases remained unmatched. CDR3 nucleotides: TGTGCCAGCAGTGGACTAGCGGTTGGGGAGACCCAGTACTTC. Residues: CASSGLAVGETQYF.

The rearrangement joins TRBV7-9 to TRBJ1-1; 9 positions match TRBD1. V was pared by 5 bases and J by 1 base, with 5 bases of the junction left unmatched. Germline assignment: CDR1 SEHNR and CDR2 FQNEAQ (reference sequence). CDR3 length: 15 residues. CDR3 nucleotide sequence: TGTGCCAGCAGCGCACAGGGGGCGCCGAACACTGAAGCTTTCTTT. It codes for CASSAQGAPNTEAFF.

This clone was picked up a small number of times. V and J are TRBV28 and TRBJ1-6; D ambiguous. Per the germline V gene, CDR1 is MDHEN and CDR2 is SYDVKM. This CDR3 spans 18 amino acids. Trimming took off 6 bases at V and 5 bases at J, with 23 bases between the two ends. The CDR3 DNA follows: TGTGCCAGCAGCCCAGCCGGGCGACGGGAAGGCGATAATTCACCCCTCCACTTT. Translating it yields CASSPAGRREGDNSPLHF. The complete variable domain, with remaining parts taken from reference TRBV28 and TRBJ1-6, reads DVKVTQSSRYLVKRTGEKVFLECVQDMDHENMFWYRQDPGLGLRLIYFSYDVKMKEKGDIPEGYSVSREKKERFSLILESASTNQTSMYLCASSPAGRREGDNSPLHFGNGTRLTVT.

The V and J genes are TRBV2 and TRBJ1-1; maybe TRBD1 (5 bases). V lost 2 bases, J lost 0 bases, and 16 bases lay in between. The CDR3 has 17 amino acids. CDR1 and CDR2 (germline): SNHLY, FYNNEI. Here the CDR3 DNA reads TGTGCCAGCAGTGAATCCTCAGGGTGGGAGATGAACACTGAAGCTTTCTTT. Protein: CASSESSGWEMNTEAFF. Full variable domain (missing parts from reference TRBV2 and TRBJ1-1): EPEVTQTPSHQVTQMGQEVILRCVPISNHLYFYWYRQILGQKVEFLVSFYNNEISEKSEIFDDQFSVERPDGSNFTLKIRSTKLEDSAMYFCASSESSGWEMNTEAFFGQGTRLTVV.

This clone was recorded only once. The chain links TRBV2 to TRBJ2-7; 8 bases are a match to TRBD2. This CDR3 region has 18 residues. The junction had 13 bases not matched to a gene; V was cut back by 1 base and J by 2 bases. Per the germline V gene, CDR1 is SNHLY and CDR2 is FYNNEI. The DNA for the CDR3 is TGTGCCAGCAGTGAAGAAGGAGGTTGGCGGGAGGCCCCCTACGAGCAGTACTTC. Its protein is CASSEEGGWREAPYEQYF.

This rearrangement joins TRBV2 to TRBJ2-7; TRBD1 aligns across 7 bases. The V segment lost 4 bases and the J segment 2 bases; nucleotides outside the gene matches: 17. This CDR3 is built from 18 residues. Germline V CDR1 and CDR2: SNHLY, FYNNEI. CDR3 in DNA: TGTGCCAGCAGTGTAGAGGGATCGGACAGGATTAATCCCTACGAGCAGTACTTC. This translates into CASSVEGSDRINPYEQYF.

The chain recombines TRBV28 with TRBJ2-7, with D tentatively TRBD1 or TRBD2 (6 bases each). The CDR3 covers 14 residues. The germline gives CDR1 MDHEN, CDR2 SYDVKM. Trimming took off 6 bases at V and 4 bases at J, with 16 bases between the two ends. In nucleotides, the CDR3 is TGTGCCAGCAGGCCCCTCCGGGGGCTTTACGAGCAGTACTTC. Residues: CASRPLRGLYEQYF.

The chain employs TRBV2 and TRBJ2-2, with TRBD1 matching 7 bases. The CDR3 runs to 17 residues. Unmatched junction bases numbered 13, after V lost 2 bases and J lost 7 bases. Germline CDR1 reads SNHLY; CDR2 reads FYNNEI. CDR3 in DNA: TGTGCCAGCAGTGAATCTCGCTCCGGGACAGTGAACGGGGAGCTGTTTTTT. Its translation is CASSESRSGTVNGELFF.

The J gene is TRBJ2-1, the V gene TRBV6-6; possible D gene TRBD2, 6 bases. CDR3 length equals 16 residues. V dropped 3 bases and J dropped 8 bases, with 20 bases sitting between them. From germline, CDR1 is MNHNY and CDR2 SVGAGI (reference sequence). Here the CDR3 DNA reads TGTGCCAGCAGTTATAACGCCCGGGAGAGGATCGATGAGCAGTTCTTC. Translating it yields CASSYNARERIDEQFF.

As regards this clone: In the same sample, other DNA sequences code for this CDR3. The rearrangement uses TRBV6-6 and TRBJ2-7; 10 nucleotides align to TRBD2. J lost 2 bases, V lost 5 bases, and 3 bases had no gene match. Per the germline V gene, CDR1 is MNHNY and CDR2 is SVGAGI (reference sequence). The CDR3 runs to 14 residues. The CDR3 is CASSQGLAAYEQYF. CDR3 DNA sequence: TGTGCCAGCAGTCAAGGACTAGCGGCCTACGAGCAGTACTTC.

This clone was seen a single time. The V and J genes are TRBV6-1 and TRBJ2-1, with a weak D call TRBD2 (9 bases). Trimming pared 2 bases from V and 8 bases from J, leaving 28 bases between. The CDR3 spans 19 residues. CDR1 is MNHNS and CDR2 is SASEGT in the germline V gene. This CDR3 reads CASSEWQGAREGISDEQFF. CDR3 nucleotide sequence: TGTGCCAGCAGTGAATGGCAGGGGGCGCGGGAGGGAATAAGCGATGAGCAGTTCTTC.

CDR3 bases: TGTGCCAGCAGTTACTCGATCCCCCATGCCTACGAGCAGTACTTC. This translates into CASSYSIPHAYEQYF. The V gene is TRBV6-5, the J gene TRBJ2-7; D ambiguous. The CDR3 loop spans 15 amino acids. The V end was cut by 0 bases, the J end by 2 bases, with 11 bases between. From germline, CDR1 is MNHEY and CDR2 SVGAGI.

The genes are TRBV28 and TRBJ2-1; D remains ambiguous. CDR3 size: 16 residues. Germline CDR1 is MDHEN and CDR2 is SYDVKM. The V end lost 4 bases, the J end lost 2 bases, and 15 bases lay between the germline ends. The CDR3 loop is CASSSLGFDTYNEQFF. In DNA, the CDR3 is TGTGCCAGCAGTTCATTAGGGTTCGACACCTACAATGAGCAGTTCTTC.

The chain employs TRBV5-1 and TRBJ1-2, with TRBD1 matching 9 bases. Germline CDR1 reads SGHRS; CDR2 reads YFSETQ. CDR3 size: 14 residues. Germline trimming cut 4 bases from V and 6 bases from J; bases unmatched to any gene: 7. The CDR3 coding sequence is TGCGCCAGCAGCATTACCGGGACAGGGCATGGCTACACCTTC. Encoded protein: CASSITGTGHGYTF.